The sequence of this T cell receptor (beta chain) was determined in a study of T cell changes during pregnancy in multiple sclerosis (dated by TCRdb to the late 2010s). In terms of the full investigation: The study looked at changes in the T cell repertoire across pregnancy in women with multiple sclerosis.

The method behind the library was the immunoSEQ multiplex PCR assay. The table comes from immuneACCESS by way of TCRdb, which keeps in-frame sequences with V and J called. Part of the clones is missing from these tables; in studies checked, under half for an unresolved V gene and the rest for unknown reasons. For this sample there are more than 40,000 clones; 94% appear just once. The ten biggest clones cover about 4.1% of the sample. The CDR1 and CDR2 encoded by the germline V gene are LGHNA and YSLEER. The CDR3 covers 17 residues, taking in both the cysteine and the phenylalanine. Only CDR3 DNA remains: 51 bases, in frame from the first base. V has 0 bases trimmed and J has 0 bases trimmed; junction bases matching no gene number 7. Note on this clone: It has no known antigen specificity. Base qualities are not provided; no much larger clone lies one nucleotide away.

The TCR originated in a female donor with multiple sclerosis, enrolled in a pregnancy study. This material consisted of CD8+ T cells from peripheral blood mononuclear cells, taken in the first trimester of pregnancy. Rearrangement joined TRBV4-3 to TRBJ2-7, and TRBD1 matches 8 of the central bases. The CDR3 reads CASSQDMTGEISYEQYF. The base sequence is TGCGCCAGCAGCCAAGATATGACAGGGGAAATCTCCTACGAGCAGTACTTC.